This TCR beta chain appears in the sequencing data of a study of blood T cell repertoires in COVID-19. About the study: Nucleic acid was either cDNA or gDNA, and it came from T cells, B-cell-depleted T cells, or PBMCs.

TCRdb's table, derived via immunoSEQ multiplex PCR, lists solely in-frame clones and lacks some. The sample holds 45,000 or so clones, more than 80% seen once. The specimen sequenced was peripheral blood. The source of this sequence is a man of 80 years or more in a cohort sampled during active COVID-19.

In nucleotides, the CDR3 is TGTGCCAGCAGGAGGCCCGATAATGAGCAGTTCTTC. Its translation is CASRRPDNEQFF. The chain recombines TRBV5-4 with TRBJ2-1, with D unresolved. V lost 5 bases to trimming and J lost 7 bases, with 10 bases between them. Germline CDR1 SGHNT, CDR2 YYREEE (reference sequence). This CDR3 is 12 amino acids long.